This TCR beta chain was recovered during a study of human T cells and chemical hapten exposure. Study information: Patch testing placed 0.01% DPC on the upper back, with readings at 6 days. Diagnoses of alopecia areata, totalis or universalis occurred in mostly female patients.

As to this clonotype: Its cognate antigen is unknown. A much bigger clone sits one base away, suggesting this may be a read error.

Each CDR3 protein gets one entry after TCRdb re-called the RACE reads with MiXCR. The data contain more than 300,000 distinct CDR3 sequences, approximately 5.1% of them singletons. Notes on the study in general: Positive correlation was observed between PT1 expanded TCR counts and patch test score.

As to time point: pre-sensitization, week 0. Described treatment: therapeutic diphenylcyclopropenone sensitization with weekly scalp DPC. At patch-test visits, sampling came before the patch test. The V gene lost 2 bases and the J gene lost 8 bases, with 16 bases spanning the gap. CDR3 length: 15 amino acids. Germline V gene sequence: CDR1 KGHSH, CDR2 LQKENI. This clonotype was sampled from a woman aged 45-60 years with alopecia areata. Some clones in this sample may be carry-over from other donors' samples. J is TRBJ2-1 and V is TRBV18, with a tentative D call TRBD1 (5 bases). The specimen was whole blood, collected in connection with sensitization to the hapten diphenylcyclopropenone (DPC). The CDR3 DNA sequence: TGTGCCAGCTCACCATCGTCACAGGCCCCCCATGAGCAGTTCTTC. Translating it yields CASSPSSQAPHEQFF.